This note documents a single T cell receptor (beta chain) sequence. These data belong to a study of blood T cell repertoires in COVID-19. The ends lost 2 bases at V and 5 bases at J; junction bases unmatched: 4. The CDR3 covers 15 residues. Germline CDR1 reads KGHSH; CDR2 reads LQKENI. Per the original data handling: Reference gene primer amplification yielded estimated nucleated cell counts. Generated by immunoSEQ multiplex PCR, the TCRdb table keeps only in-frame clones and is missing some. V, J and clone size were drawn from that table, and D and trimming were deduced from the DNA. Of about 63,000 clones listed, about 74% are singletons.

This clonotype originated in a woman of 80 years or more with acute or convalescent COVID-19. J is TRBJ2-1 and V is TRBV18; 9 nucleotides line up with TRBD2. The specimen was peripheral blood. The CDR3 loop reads CASSPGLAPDNEQFF. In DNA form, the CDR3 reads TGTGCCAGCTCACCAGGACTAGCGCCCGACAATGAGCAGTTCTTC.